Sequencing of this T cell receptor (beta chain) was carried out in a study of CD8+CD57+ T cells in acquired aplastic anemia. Regarding the study as a whole: Between patients and controls, CD8+ Simpson's diversity did not vary significantly. It was found that almost 30 CD8+ CDR3 sequences were shared between patients and controls.

Only one count was recorded for this clonotype. The antigen remains unidentified. Without the conserved terminal phenylalanine or tryptophan, this CDR3 likely stems from a read error. The template for TCR beta VDJ and CDR3 sequence profiling was genomic DNA. TCRdb used MiXCR to reprocess the reads, holding one entry per CDR3 protein. The table lists 50,000 to 65,000 distinct CDR3 sequences, 50% to 70% of them singletons. V dropped 4 bases and J dropped 0 bases, with 3 bases sitting between them. CDR1 and CDR2 (germline): MGHDK, SYGVNS. This CDR3 is 12 amino acids long. Material for sequencing was sorted CD4+, CD8+, or CD8+CD57+ T cells (not recorded which) from PBMCs. The chain employs TRBV25-1 and TRBJ1-1; D not resolved. The sequence derives from a human donor in good health, serving as a control. The CDR3 here is CASSGMNTEAFS. The CDR3 DNA reads as TGTGCCAGCAGTGGTATGAACACTGAAGCTTTCTCT.